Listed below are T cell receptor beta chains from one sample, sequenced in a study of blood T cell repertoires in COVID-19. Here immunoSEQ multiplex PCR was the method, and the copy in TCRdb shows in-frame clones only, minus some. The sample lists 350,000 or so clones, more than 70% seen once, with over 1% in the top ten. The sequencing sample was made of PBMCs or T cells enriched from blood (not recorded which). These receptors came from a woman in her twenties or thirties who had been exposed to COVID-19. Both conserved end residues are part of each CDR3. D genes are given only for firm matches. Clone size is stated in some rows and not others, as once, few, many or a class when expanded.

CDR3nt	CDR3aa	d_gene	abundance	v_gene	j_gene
TGTGCCAGCAGTTACGGGGCGGGAGGCTACGAGCAGTACTTC	CASSYGAGGYEQYF	TRBD2	NA	TRBV6-5	TRBJ2-7
TGTGCCAGCTCCCCGGACAGGAGCTCCTACGAGCAGTACTTC	CASSPDRSSYEQYF	TRBD1	once	TRBV18	TRBJ2-7
TGTGCCTGGTACCCGCTAGCGGTGAACACCGGGGAGCTGTTTTTT	CAWYPLAVNTGELFF	TRBD2	NA	TRBV30	TRBJ2-2
TGTGCCAGCAGCCTTTTGGCGGGACAGGGGGAAGGGGACGGCTACAATGAGCAGTTCTTC	CASSLLAGQGEGDGYNEQFF	TRBD1	NA	TRBV3-1/TRBV3-2	TRBJ2-1
TGTGCCAGCAGCTCCCCGCCTCCTAGCGGGGTATACAATGAGCAGTTCTTC	CASSSPPPSGVYNEQFF	TRBD2	NA	TRBV11-2	TRBJ2-1
TGTGCCAGCAGCCAAGCGGGGTCGTGGGAGCAGTACTTC	CASSQAGSWEQYF	NA	NA	TRBV3-1/TRBV3-2	TRBJ2-7
TGTGCCAGCAGCTCGGGCCCCGGGGGTTACAATGAGCAGTTCTTC	CASSSGPGGYNEQFF	NA	NA	TRBV5-6	TRBJ2-1
TGCGCCAGCAGCTTGGGAATAGCGGGGGGGCTGCGAGAGACCCAGTACTTC	CASSLGIAGGLRETQYF	TRBD2	NA	TRBV5-1	TRBJ2-5
TGTGCCAGTAGTATAATGGGGCTAGCGGACTCCTACAATGAGCAGTTCTTC	CASSIMGLADSYNEQFF	TRBD2	NA	TRBV19	TRBJ2-1
TGTGCCAGCAGCCCACGGACTAGTGAAAATGAGCAGTTCTTC	CASSPRTSENEQFF	TRBD2	NA	TRBV2	TRBJ2-1
TGTGCCAGCAGTTCATATTCACCTGTAGCGGGGAACTCCTACAATGAGCAGTTCTTC	CASSSYSPVAGNSYNEQFF	TRBD2	NA	TRBV28	TRBJ2-1
TGCAGCGTCCCGGGTGATCTTAGCACAGATACGCAGTATTTT	CSVPGDLSTDTQYF	NA	NA	TRBV29-1	TRBJ2-3
TGCAGCGTAGCAGTAATCGGGGGTAATAATCAGTACTTC	CSVAVIGGNNQYF	NA	NA	TRBV29-1	TRBJ2-4
TGTGCCAGTATGACCGGACAGCTGAACACCGGGGAGCTGTTTTTT	CASMTGQLNTGELFF	NA	NA	TRBV19	TRBJ2-2
TGTGCCAGCAGCTTAGAGGGACTAGCGGATAGCACAGATACGCAGTATTTT	CASSLEGLADSTDTQYF	TRBD2	NA	TRBV11-2	TRBJ2-3
TGTGCTAGTGGTTTCGGTGAAAAACTGTTTTTT	CASGFGEKLFF	NA	NA	TRBV12-5	TRBJ1-4
TGTGCCAGCAGCCGAGAAGATTATAGCAATCAGCCCCAGCATTTT	CASSREDYSNQPQHF	NA	NA	TRBV28	TRBJ1-5
TGTGCCAGCAGTTACTCGATAGGACAGGGATACGAGCAGTACTTC	CASSYSIGQGYEQYF	TRBD1	NA	TRBV6-5	TRBJ2-7